This T cell receptor beta chain was found in a study of breast tumors, draining lymph nodes, adjacent tissues (dated by TCRdb to the mid-2010s). Turning to the overall study: In breast cancer patients, the study compared the TCR beta repertoires of tumor, adjacent nontumor tissue and axillary lymph nodes. The study aimed to assess the relationships and possible T-cell exchange between tumor, surrounding tissue and draining lymph node repertoires in human breast cancer. The full study reports these points: Tumor and nontumor tissue repertoires were significantly more similar in luminal-like than in basal-like breast cancer. The data were considered consistent with most tumor T cells being derived from the lymph node and subsequently expanding within tumor tissue. Tumor T-cell repertoires showed less diversity than lymph node repertoires and more diversity than nontumor tissue repertoires, and tumor T-cell repertoires showed preferential V and J gene usage. Rather than being directly demonstrated, the conclusion that tumor T cells originate in lymph nodes was presented as consistent with a hypothesis.

Sequencing took place on an Illumina HiSeq 2000. TCR beta chain libraries were generated through multiplex PCR amplification. The amplified TCR beta chain products were analyzed by high-throughput sequencing. TCRdb itself trimmed the public reads at Q25 with fastp, ran MiXCR and retained productive beta chains. All rows with the same CDR3 protein become a single entry with the most common DNA and genes. Counted in this sample were 150,000 to 200,000 distinct CDR3 sequences; roughly a third of them appeared once. 4% to 5.5% of the sample lies in the top ten. Lymph node samples were obtained from the axillary draining lymph nodes of breast cancer patients. Inclusive of the bounding cysteine and phenylalanine, the CDR3 is 15 residues long. Only the CDR3 portion is preserved as DNA: 45 bases, with reading frame beginning at the first base. CDR1 and CDR2 (SGHVS, FQNEAQ) derive from the germline V gene. Relative to germline, V is missing 1 base and J is missing 10 bases, with 10 bases of the junction outside any gene match.

This clonotype was detected ten times or more. No cognate antigen has been identified for it. Base qualities are not provided; no much larger clone lies one nucleotide away. Here the chain combines TRBV7-8 and TRBJ1-2, with 9 middle bases fitting TRBD1. Sequencing was done on a sample of axillary lymph node tissue. The source of this sequence is a female donor with breast cancer. Some clones in this sample may be carry-over from other donors' samples. The CDR3 protein sequence reads: CASSLGRGQGFDYTF. The DNA is TGTGCCAGCAGCTTAGGGCGAGGACAGGGGTTCGACTACACCTTC. Beyond the CDR3, the reference TRBV7-8 and TRBJ1-2 genes provide the residues; the full variable domain reads: GAGVSQSPRYKVAKRGQDVALRCDPISGHVSLFWYQQALGQGPEFLTYFQNEAQLDKSGLPSDRFFAERPEGSVSTLKIQRTQQEDSAVYLCASSLGRGQGFDYTFGSGTRLTVV.